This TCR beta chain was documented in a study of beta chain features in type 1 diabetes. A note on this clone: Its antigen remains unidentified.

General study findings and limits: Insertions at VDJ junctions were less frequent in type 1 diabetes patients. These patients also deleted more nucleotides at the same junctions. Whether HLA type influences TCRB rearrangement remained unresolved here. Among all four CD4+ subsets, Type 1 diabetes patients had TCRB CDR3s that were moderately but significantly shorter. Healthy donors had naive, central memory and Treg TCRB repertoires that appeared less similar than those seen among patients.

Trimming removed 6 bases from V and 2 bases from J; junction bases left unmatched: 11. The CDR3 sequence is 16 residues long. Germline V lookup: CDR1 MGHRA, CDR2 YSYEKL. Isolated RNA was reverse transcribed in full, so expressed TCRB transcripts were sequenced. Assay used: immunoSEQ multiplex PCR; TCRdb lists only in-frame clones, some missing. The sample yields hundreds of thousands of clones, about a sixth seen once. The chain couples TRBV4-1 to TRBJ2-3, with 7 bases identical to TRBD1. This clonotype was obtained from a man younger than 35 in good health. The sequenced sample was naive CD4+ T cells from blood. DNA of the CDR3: TGCGCCAGCAGACAGCAGGGGGTGCGGGTCACAGATACGCAGTATTTT. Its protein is CASRQQGVRVTDTQYF.